Listed below are T cell receptor beta chains from one sample, sequenced in a study of blood T cell repertoires in COVID-19. The protocol was immunoSEQ multiplex PCR, while the TCRdb copy is restricted to in-frame clones and leaves out a portion. The repertoire consists of fewer than 350,000 clones, with about 86% occurring once and the leading ten covering 9.5% to 15%. The specimen sequenced was peripheral blood. The receptors were gathered from a woman aged 25 to 45 with COVID-19, enrolled during active disease. Each CDR3 is given with its conserved first and last residue. A D gene is named only where the DNA matches it firmly. Only some rows state a clone size, as once, few, many or a class for expanded clones.

j_gene: TRBJ2-3
abundance: NA
v_gene: TRBV23-1
d_gene: NA
CDR3nt: TGCGCCAGCAGTCAATCGAGGGCTACTCTCCCCTTAGGTAGCACAGATACGCAGTATTTT
CDR3aa: CASSQSRATLPLGSTDTQYF

j_gene: TRBJ2-7
abundance: NA
v_gene: TRBV13
d_gene: NA
CDR3nt: TGTGCCAGCAGCTTAGGAAGCTACTACGAGCAGTACTTC
CDR3aa: CASSLGSYYEQYF

j_gene: TRBJ2-1
abundance: NA
v_gene: TRBV4-1
d_gene: NA
CDR3nt: TGCGCCAGCAGCTTCCGACTGGAGGAATACAATGAGCAGTTCTTC
CDR3aa: CASSFRLEEYNEQFF

j_gene: TRBJ2-3
abundance: NA
v_gene: TRBV15
d_gene: NA
CDR3nt: TGTGCCACCAGCAAACTTATCACAGATACGCAGTATTTT
CDR3aa: CATSKLITDTQYF

j_gene: TRBJ1-1
abundance: NA
v_gene: TRBV28
d_gene: NA
CDR3nt: TGTGCCAGCCCTCCCATCCGGCAGGCGAACACTGAAGCTTTCTTT
CDR3aa: CASPPIRQANTEAFF

j_gene: TRBJ1-5
abundance: NA
v_gene: TRBV6-1
d_gene: NA
CDR3nt: TGTGCCAGCAGTGAGTGGCCGGGTAGCAATCAGCCCCAGCATTTT
CDR3aa: CASSEWPGSNQPQHF

j_gene: TRBJ1-1
abundance: few
v_gene: TRBV6-5
d_gene: TRBD1
CDR3nt: TGTGCCAGCAGGCAACAGGGGGCCACTGAAGCTTTCTTT
CDR3aa: CASRQQGATEAFF

j_gene: TRBJ2-1
abundance: NA
v_gene: TRBV29-1
d_gene: NA
CDR3nt: TGCAGCGTTGATGGGCAGAACCTTATCTACAATGAGCAGTTCTTC
CDR3aa: CSVDGQNLIYNEQFF

j_gene: TRBJ1-1
abundance: NA
v_gene: TRBV5-4
d_gene: NA
CDR3nt: TGTGCCAGCAGCTTGGAACAGTTTAACACTGAAGCTTTCTTT
CDR3aa: CASSLEQFNTEAFF

j_gene: TRBJ2-6
abundance: NA
v_gene: TRBV5-1
d_gene: NA
CDR3nt: TGCGCCAGCAGCACCGGACAATTCTCTGGGGCCAACGTCCTGACTTTC
CDR3aa: CASSTGQFSGANVLTF

j_gene: TRBJ2-7
abundance: NA
v_gene: TRBV7-6
d_gene: TRBD1
CDR3nt: TGTGCCAGCAGCCCAAGACAGGGCCCCTACGAGCAGTACTTC
CDR3aa: CASSPRQGPYEQYF

j_gene: TRBJ2-7
abundance: once
v_gene: TRBV29-1
d_gene: NA
CDR3nt: TGCAGCGTCAAGGGGGAGACCTACGAGCAGTACTTC
CDR3aa: CSVKGETYEQYF

j_gene: TRBJ2-5
abundance: NA
v_gene: TRBV7-8
d_gene: TRBD2
CDR3nt: TGTGCCAGCAGCCCTGGGACTAGCGGGGGGGAGACCCAGTACTTC
CDR3aa: CASSPGTSGGETQYF

j_gene: TRBJ2-7
abundance: NA
v_gene: TRBV10-1
d_gene: TRBD1
CDR3nt: TGCGCCAGCAGTGAAGGGGCAGGGGGAAAGAGCCCCTACGAGCAGTACTTC
CDR3aa: CASSEGAGGKSPYEQYF

j_gene: TRBJ1-2
abundance: NA
v_gene: TRBV7-9
d_gene: NA
CDR3nt: TGTGCCAGCAGCTTAATGGGGGCTGGCTACACCTTC
CDR3aa: CASSLMGAGYTF

j_gene: TRBJ2-5
abundance: NA
v_gene: TRBV5-1
d_gene: NA
CDR3nt: TGCGCCAGCAGCTTGGAGGCTAGCAGCCTCCAAGAGACCCAGTACTTC
CDR3aa: CASSLEASSLQETQYF

j_gene: TRBJ2-1
abundance: NA
v_gene: TRBV19
d_gene: TRBD1
CDR3nt: TGTGCCAGTAGGCTCGACAGGGGTACCACCTACAATGAGCAGTTCTTC
CDR3aa: CASRLDRGTTYNEQFF

j_gene: TRBJ1-2
abundance: NA
v_gene: TRBV15
d_gene: NA
CDR3nt: TGTGCCACCAGCAGAGCGGACAGCACCTATGGCTACACCTTC
CDR3aa: CATSRADSTYGYTF

j_gene: TRBJ2-7
abundance: NA
v_gene: TRBV21-1
d_gene: NA
CDR3nt: TGTGCCAGCAGCACTCCGCGGGCAGTGATAGAGGGTAGGCCTCCCTACGAGCAGTACTTC
CDR3aa: CASSTPRAVIEGRPPYEQYF

j_gene: TRBJ2-2
abundance: NA
v_gene: TRBV5-6
d_gene: NA
CDR3nt: TGTGCCAGCAGCTTGCCATCCAACACCGGGGAGCTGTTTTTT
CDR3aa: CASSLPSNTGELFF

j_gene: TRBJ2-3
abundance: NA
v_gene: TRBV4-2
d_gene: NA
CDR3nt: TGTGCCAGCAGCCAAGATTCCCAATTAGCGGAGCCCACAGATACGCAGTATTTT
CDR3aa: CASSQDSQLAEPTDTQYF

j_gene: TRBJ1-2
abundance: NA
v_gene: TRBV7-2
d_gene: TRBD1
CDR3nt: TGTGCCAGCAGTCAAAGGGACAGACTTAACTATGGCTACACCTTC
CDR3aa: CASSQRDRLNYGYTF

j_gene: TRBJ2-3
abundance: NA
v_gene: TRBV7-2
d_gene: TRBD2
CDR3nt: TGTGCCAGCAGCCGGGGGGGCCGTGGAGATACGCAGTATTTT
CDR3aa: CASSRGGRGDTQYF

j_gene: TRBJ1-6
abundance: NA
v_gene: TRBV6-4
d_gene: NA
CDR3nt: TGTGCCAGCAGTTTGACCCTAGGAGGTTCACCCCTCCACTTT
CDR3aa: CASSLTLGGSPLHF

j_gene: TRBJ1-6
abundance: NA
v_gene: TRBV19
d_gene: TRBD1
CDR3nt: TGTGCCAGTAGTCTCACCGGGACAGGGTATAATTCACCCCTCCACTTT
CDR3aa: CASSLTGTGYNSPLHF